The 13 T cell receptor beta chains below were found in one sample sequenced in a study of T cell responses to AZD1222 COVID-19 vaccine. Some clones are missing from TCRdb's copy, which holds only in-frame ones; the method was immunoSEQ multiplex PCR. The sample has about 84,000 clones, roughly nine tenths seen once. The specimen was peripheral blood, collected on day 0 of AZD1222 vaccination. These receptor sequences come from an adult in good health.

The gene calls are TRBV3-1 (or the pseudogene TRBV3-2) and TRBJ1-2, with 9 bases aligning to TRBD1. The CDR3 length is 15 residues. Germline CDR1 LGHDT, CDR2 YNNKEL (reference sequence). V trimming: 4 bases; J trimming: 4 bases; junction bases outside the gene matches: 7. The CDR3 is CASSLTGGVSYGYTF. The CDR3 DNA reads TGTGCCAGCAGCCTTACAGGGGGCGTTAGCTATGGCTACACCTTC.

The chain combines TRBV29-1 with TRBJ2-7; 8 bases are shared with TRBD2. Trimming removed 7 bases from V and 2 bases from J; junction bases left unmatched: 7. This CDR3 is built from 13 residues. Per germline, CDR1 SQVTM and CDR2 ANQGSEA. CDR3 DNA: TGCAGCGCAGGACTAGCAAAACCCTACGAGCAGTACTTC. As protein: CSAGLAKPYEQYF.

This chain joins TRBV15 and TRBJ2-7; 9 bases match TRBD1. Trimming took 0 bases from V and 5 from J; bases not matched to a gene: 5. The CDR3 is made up of 15 amino acids. Germline V gives CDR1 LNHNV, CDR2 YYDKDF (reference sequence). CDR3 region: CATSRDPGTGNEQYF. The CDR3 region has the DNA TGTGCCACCAGCAGAGATCCAGGGACAGGGAACGAGCAGTACTTC.

The chain joins TRBV5-1 to TRBJ2-3; 7 bases line up with TRBD1. The CDR3 totals 15 residues. CDR1 is SGHRS and CDR2 is YFSETQ in the germline V gene. After removal of 4 bases from V and 3 bases from J, the junction contained 8 bases not matched to a gene. This CDR3 reads CASSTGTVRTDTQYF. DNA for the CDR3: TGCGCCAGCAGCACCGGGACAGTAAGGACAGATACGCAGTATTTT. Filled out from reference TRBV5-1 and TRBJ2-3, the complete variable domain reads KAGVTQTPRYLIKTRGQQVTLSCSPISGHRSVSWYQQTPGQGLQFLFEYFSETQRNKGNFPGRFSGRQFSNSRSEMNVSTLELGDSALYLCASSTGTVRTDTQYFGPGTRLTVL.

J is TRBJ1-5 and V is TRBV7-8; D gene ambiguous. CDR1 is SGHVS, CDR2 FQNEAQ, per germline. The CDR3 loop spans 15 amino acids. V was trimmed by 0 bases and J by 1 base, leaving 7 bases between them. CDR3 sequence (DNA): TGTGCCAGCAGCTTAGCGGGAGTGAGCAATCAGCCCCAGCATTTT. Encoded protein: CASSLAGVSNQPQHF.

This chain connects TRBV29-1 to TRBJ1-3; no definite D call. Germline V CDR1 and CDR2: SQVTM, ANQGSEA. The ends were cut back, 5 bases at V and 1 base at J, with 9 bases in the middle. The length of the CDR3 is 13 residues. The CDR3 protein is CSVHLGSGNTIYF. In DNA, the CDR3 is TGCAGCGTTCATCTTGGGTCTGGAAACACCATATATTTT.

The V gene is TRBV7-9, the J gene TRBJ2-3; no reliable D call. Trimming removed 2 bases at V and 0 bases at J, with 9 bases between. The CDR3 contains 15 residues. Germline V lookup: CDR1 SEHNR, CDR2 FQNEAQ (reference sequence). CDR3 in amino acids: CASSLRRSSTDTQYF. For the CDR3, the DNA is TGTGCCAGCAGCTTAAGGAGATCTAGCACAGATACGCAGTATTTT.

The chain carries TRBV11-2 and TRBJ1-1; D not certain. Per germline, CDR1 SGHAT and CDR2 FQNNGV. This CDR3 region has 13 residues. V was cut by 4 bases and J by 1 base, with 7 bases left in between. CDR3 sequence reads: CASSYTRNTEAFF. DNA of the CDR3: TGTGCCAGCAGCTATACTAGGAACACTGAAGCTTTCTTT.

The chain recombines TRBV5-1 with TRBJ2-7; the match to TRBD1 covers 12 bases. Germline CDR1 and CDR2: SGHRS and YFSETQ. J gave up 6 bases and V 7 bases, and 5 bases lay outside the gene matches. The CDR3 extends over 13 amino acids. CDR3 sequence reads: CASGGQGALEQYF. The CDR3 DNA is TGCGCCAGCGGGGGACAGGGGGCTCTCGAGCAGTACTTC. The full variable domain, completed using reference TRBV5-1 and TRBJ2-7, is KAGVTQTPRYLIKTRGQQVTLSCSPISGHRSVSWYQQTPGQGLQFLFEYFSETQRNKGNFPGRFSGRQFSNSRSEMNVSTLELGDSALYLCASGGQGALEQYFGPGTRLTVT.

This sequence joins TRBV6-4 and TRBJ2-3, with 7 bases lining up with TRBD2. The CDR3 is 15 residues long. The germline CDR1 and CDR2 sequences are MRHNA and SNTAGT. V lost 0 bases, J lost 4 bases, and 4 bases stayed unmatched. The CDR3 loop reads CASSDSEGGPDTQYF. CDR3 DNA: TGTGCCAGCAGTGACTCTGAGGGAGGGCCAGATACGCAGTATTTT.

The chain recombines TRBV18 with TRBJ1-2, with TRBD1 as a possible D gene (5 bases). Germline V lookup: CDR1 KGHSH, CDR2 LQKENI. Trimming took 2 bases from V and 2 from J, leaving 21 bases between them. The CDR3 has 18 residues. The CDR3 region has the DNA TGTGCCAGCTCACCAAAGGCACCAGGCGGGGCTTTGAACTATGGCTACACCTTC. It translates to CASSPKAPGGALNYGYTF.

The rearrangement uses TRBV6-2 or TRBV6-3 and TRBJ2-1, with 7 bases that match TRBD2. The CDR3 totals 20 residues. V trimming: 6 bases; J trimming: 4 bases; junction bases outside the gene matches: 24. The germline CDR1 and CDR2 sequences are MNHEY and SVGEGT. CDR3 DNA: TGTGCCAGCAGCCCCGGGGGAGGGAAGTCTACCGGCCTTACTTACAATGAGCAGTTCTTC. Its translation is CASSPGGGKSTGLTYNEQFF.

This clone was seen more than once but under ten times. The rearrangement links TRBV4-3 to TRBJ2-7; 8 bases agree with TRBD1. CDR3 length: 14 residues. The germline CDR1 and CDR2 sequences are LGHNA and YSLEER. With V trimmed by 5 bases and J by 3 bases, 6 bases remained unmatched. Here the CDR3 DNA reads TGCGCCAGCAGCTCGGGACAGGCAAGCTACGAGCAGTACTTC. It specifies CASSSGQASYEQYF.